Listed below are T cell receptor beta chains from one sample, sequenced in a study of blood T cell repertoires in COVID-19. Some clones are missing from TCRdb's copy, which holds only in-frame ones; the method was immunoSEQ multiplex PCR. The sample carries fewer than 130,000 clones, about 88% recorded once. Source material: peripheral blood. These receptors were obtained from a woman between 50 and 59 years old with acute or convalescent COVID-19. Both conserved end residues are part of each CDR3. A D gene is named only where the DNA matches it firmly. Some rows mark clone size as missing; the rest say once, few, many or name a class of expanded clone.

size	length	V	D	J	CDR3	DNA
.	16	TRBV5-1	TRBD2	TRBJ2-1	CASSSGGTSGSNEQFF	TGCGCCAGCAGCTCCGGAGGGACTAGCGGGAGCAATGAGCAGTTCTTC
.	13	TRBV12-3/TRBV12-4	TRBD1	TRBJ2-7	CASSRQGWWEQYF	TGTGCCAGCAGTCGACAGGGATGGTGGGAGCAGTACTTC
once	15	TRBV6-5	TRBD1	TRBJ1-6	CASSYLQGGNSPLHF	TGTGCCAGCAGTTACTTACAGGGGGGTAATTCACCCCTCCACTTT
.	15	TRBV6-6	TRBD1	TRBJ1-3	CASSSGTGSGNTIYF	TGTGCCAGCAGTTCGGGGACAGGCTCTGGAAACACCATATATTTT
.	16	TRBV19	TRBD2	TRBJ2-3	CASRRETGLATDTQYF	TGTGCCAGTAGGAGAGAGACGGGACTAGCGACAGATACGCAGTATTTT
.	15	TRBV20-1	.	TRBJ2-6	CSASGVASGANVLTF	TGCAGTGCTAGTGGGGTAGCCTCTGGGGCCAACGTCCTGACTTTC
.	13	TRBV2	TRBD1	TRBJ1-2	CASTVGQGYGYTF	TGTGCCAGCACCGTTGGACAGGGCTATGGCTACACCTTC
.	15	TRBV6-5	TRBD2	TRBJ2-1	CASSPGTRLYNEQFF	TGTGCCAGCAGCCCCGGGACTAGGCTCTACAATGAGCAGTTCTTC
.	17	TRBV24-1	TRBD1	TRBJ1-2	CATSQRPGQGRDYGYTF	TGTGCCACGTCACAGAGACCGGGACAGGGGCGGGACTATGGCTACACCTTC
.	14	TRBV5-8	TRBD1	TRBJ1-6	CASSEDRGGSPLHF	TGTGCCAGCAGCGAGGACAGGGGGGGCTCACCCCTCCACTTT
few	14	TRBV7-2	.	TRBJ2-5	CASSFGGGAVTQYF	TGTGCCAGCAGCTTTGGCGGCGGGGCGGTGACCCAGTACTTC
.	18	TRBV10-3	TRBD2	TRBJ2-1	CAISEGGGGGRAYNEQFF	TGTGCCATCAGTGAGGGGGGTGGTGGCGGGAGGGCCTACAATGAGCAGTTCTTC
.	15	TRBV13	.	TRBJ1-1	CASSFYRGTNTEAFF	TGTGCCAGCAGCTTTTATCGGGGGACGAACACTGAAGCTTTCTTT
once	14	TRBV2	.	TRBJ2-2	CASSVQGGTGELFF	TGTGCCAGCAGTGTCCAGGGGGGCACCGGGGAGCTGTTTTTT
.	18	TRBV19	.	TRBJ2-1	CASSRQGALAGGPNEQFF	TGTGCCAGTAGTCGACAGGGGGCCTTAGCGGGAGGGCCCAATGAGCAGTTCTTC
.	14	TRBV7-2	TRBD2	TRBJ2-1	CASSLAGGGAEQFF	TGTGCCAGCAGCCTAGCGGGAGGCGGTGCTGAGCAGTTCTTC
.	15	TRBV5-6	.	TRBJ2-7	CASSFRGASFYEQYF	TGTGCCAGCAGCTTTCGGGGGGCGAGCTTCTACGAGCAGTACTTC
.	12	TRBV24-1	.	TRBJ2-7	CATSAGSSEQYF	TGTGCCACCAGTGCCGGGTCTAGCGAGCAGTACTTC
.	11	TRBV28	.	TRBJ1-2	CASNYRDGYTF	TGTGCCAGCAATTACAGGGACGGCTACACCTTC
.	13	TRBV12-3/TRBV12-4	.	TRBJ2-3	CASSTRRTDTQYF	TGTGCCAGCTCTACAAGGAGGACCGATACGCAGTATTTT
.	12	TRBV25-1	TRBD1	TRBJ1-1	CASSGQGGVAFF	TGTGCCAGCAGTGGACAGGGTGGGGTAGCTTTCTTT
.	20	TRBV7-6	TRBD2	TRBJ2-1	CASSSPTSGSPGLSYNEQFF	TGTGCCAGCAGCTCCCCGACTAGCGGGAGCCCCGGATTATCCTACAATGAGCAGTTCTTC
.	16	TRBV2	.	TRBJ2-1	CASILDRAGQINEQFF	TGTGCCAGCATCCTGGATCGAGCGGGACAAATCAATGAGCAGTTCTTC
.	15	TRBV9	TRBD2	TRBJ2-1	CASSVVLAGGNEQFF	TGTGCCAGCAGCGTAGTCCTAGCGGGAGGGAATGAGCAGTTCTTC
.	14	TRBV7-9	TRBD2	TRBJ2-1	CASSRTSGYNEQFF	TGTGCCAGCAGCCGGACTAGCGGATACAATGAGCAGTTCTTC
.	14	TRBV6-6	TRBD1	TRBJ1-6	CASSYDRGGSPLHF	TGTGCCAGCAGTTACGACAGGGGCGGATCACCCCTCCACTTT
once	15	TRBV5-1	TRBD1	TRBJ2-1	CASSSRQGPYNEQFF	TGCGCCAGCAGCTCCCGACAGGGCCCCTACAATGAGCAGTTCTTC
.	15	TRBV3-1/TRBV3-2	.	TRBJ2-3	CASSQAGTSTDTQYF	TGTGCCAGCAGCCAAGCCGGGACTAGCACAGATACGCAGTATTTT
.	15	TRBV2	TRBD2	TRBJ2-5	CASNGLAGGPETQYF	TGTGCCAGCAACGGACTAGCGGGAGGGCCAGAGACCCAGTACTTC
.	15	TRBV19	TRBD2	TRBJ2-1	CASSAGLAGVSEQFF	TGTGCCAGTAGTGCGGGACTAGCGGGAGTAAGTGAGCAGTTCTTC
.	16	TRBV18	TRBD2	TRBJ2-5	CASSTRASGSGETQYF	TGTGCCAGCTCGACAAGGGCTAGCGGTAGCGGAGAGACCCAGTACTTC
once	14	TRBV5-1	TRBD2	TRBJ2-7	CASSSGLARYEQYF	TGCGCCAGCAGCTCTGGACTAGCGCGATACGAGCAGTACTTC
once	20	TRBV24-1	TRBD2	TRBJ2-1	CATSDGTGLAGGSSYNEQFF	TGTGCCACCAGTGATGGTACTGGACTAGCGGGAGGGAGCTCCTACAATGAGCAGTTCTTC
.	16	TRBV24-1	TRBD2	TRBJ2-3	CATSDLSGRGADTQYF	TGTGCCACCAGTGATCTTAGCGGGAGAGGCGCAGATACGCAGTATTTT